This T cell receptor beta chain was profiled in a study of T cell responses to AZD1222 COVID-19 vaccine. As for the study in general: Second-dose schedules of about 4 or about 12 weeks were combined. Study outcomes and limitations: Clonal diversity may have been underestimated in mostly white British donors. It was only five to seven AZD1222 recipients who were seropositive at baseline. Reportedly, close to half of spike-specific TCRs are directed against unmutated variant regions.

Per the germline V gene, CDR1 is MDHEN and CDR2 is SYDVKM. Between the trimmed V and J ends, which lost 11 bases and 2 bases, there was a span of 7 bases. The CDR3 contains 11 residues. TCRdb keeps only in-frame clones here, not all; method: immunoSEQ multiplex PCR. The sample holds about 140,000 clones; roughly 90% are singletons and the top ten take approximately 3.1%. Note on this clone: Its antigen is not known.

The clonotype comes from an adult in good health. The sample consisted of peripheral blood, taken on day 0 of AZD1222 vaccination. The J gene is TRBJ2-1, the V gene TRBV28; tentatively, D is TRBD2 (6 bases). The CDR3 region is CAGGAYNEQFF. CDR3 nucleotide sequence: TGTGCCGGCGGGGCCTACAATGAGCAGTTCTTC.